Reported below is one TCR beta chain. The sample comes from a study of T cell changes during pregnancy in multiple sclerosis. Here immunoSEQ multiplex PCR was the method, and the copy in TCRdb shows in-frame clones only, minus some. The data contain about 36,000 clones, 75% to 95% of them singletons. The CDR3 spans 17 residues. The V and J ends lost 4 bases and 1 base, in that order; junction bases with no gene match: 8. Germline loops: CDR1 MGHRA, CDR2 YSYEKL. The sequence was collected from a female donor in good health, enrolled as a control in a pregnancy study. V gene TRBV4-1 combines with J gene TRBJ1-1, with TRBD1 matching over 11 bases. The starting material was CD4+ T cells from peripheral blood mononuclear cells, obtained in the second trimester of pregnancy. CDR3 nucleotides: TGCGCCAGCAGCCCTATTCGGACAGGGGGCCCGAACACTGAAGCTTTCTTT. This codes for CASSPIRTGGPNTEAFF.